A selection of T cell receptor beta chains follows, all from one sample in a study of CD8+CD57+ T cells in acquired aplastic anemia. TCRdb itself ran the reads through MiXCR, one entry per CDR3 protein. This table holds 270,000 or so distinct CDR3 sequences, around 82% found once. The sample comprised sorted CD4+, CD8+, or CD8+CD57+ T cells (not recorded which) from PBMCs. Source of these receptors: a human donor with aplastic anemia. Each CDR3 is given with its conserved first and last residue. A D gene is named only where the DNA matches it firmly. Not every row has a clone size; where given, it reads once, few, many or a size class.

CDR3nt	CDR3aa	d_gene	v_gene	j_gene	abundance
TGCGCCAGCAGCGATTACAGCATCAACACTACGCAGTATTTT	CASSDYSINTTQYF	.	TRBV5-1	TRBJ2-3	many
TGTGCCAGCAGCTTAGCGGGAGGTCCCGATACCCATGATGCTTTCTTT	CASSLAGGPDTHDAFF	.	TRBV7-8	TRBJ1-1	.
TGTGCCAGCAGCCAACCAGGGACTCCGCCCGCGCATTTT	CASSQPGTPPAHF	.	TRBV9	TRBJ1-5	.
TGTGCCAGCAGGGACGTGAGCTCAGATACGCAGTATTTT	CASRDVSSDTQYF	.	TRBV5-6	TRBJ2-3	.
TGTGCCAGCACCCTAGGGAGAGTCCCCGATAGGGCCTACTTT	CASTLGRVPDRAYF	.	TRBV7-6	TRBJ2-3	.
TGTGCCAGCAGCTTACGCGAAGGGCTAGATACGACATATTTT	CASSLREGLDTTYF	.	TRBV9	TRBJ2-3	.
TGTGCCACCAACTTAGGCGGCGAGGACTACGCGCAGTACTTC	CATNLGGEDYAQYF	.	TRBV15	TRBJ2-7	.
TGTGCCAGCAGCTTACAGGGAGGTTGGGATAAGACGTATTACTTC	CASSLQGGWDKTYYF	.	TRBV7-8	TRBJ2-5	.
TGTGCCACCAGCAGGGACCATGGACAGGGGCGGCAGTACTTC	CATSRDHGQGRQYF	TRBD1	TRBV15	TRBJ2-7	few
TGTGCCAGACACTTGGCGGGAGGGCCCCATTACCAGGATTTT	CARHLAGGPHYQDF	TRBD2	TRBV7-9	TRBJ2-3	.
TGTGCCAGCAGCTCCGAGAGCCCTAGCACAGATACGCAGTTT	CASSSESPSTDTQF	.	TRBV7-9	TRBJ2-3	.
TGTGCCAGCAGCTTGGACAGGAGCACAGATACGCAGTATTTT	CASSLDRSTDTQYF	.	TRBV5-5	TRBJ2-3	.
TGTGCCTCCAGCAGGCCTGGCCTAGCCTACGAGCAGTACTTC	CASSRPGLAYEQYF	.	TRBV15	TRBJ2-7	few
TGTGCCAGCAGTTTAGAAGGCGCGAACACTGAAGCTTACACCTTC	CASSLEGANTEAYTF	.	TRBV9	TRBJ1-2	.
TGTGCCAGCAGCCAGGGGGGCGACACCGGGGAGCTGTTTTTT	CASSQGGDTGELFF	.	TRBV6-5	TRBJ2-2	.
TGTGCCAGCAGCTGGACAGGGGGCTTTGGAAACACCATATATTTT	CASSWTGGFGNTIYF	TRBD1	TRBV9	TRBJ1-3	.
TGTGCCAGCAGCTTAGAGCTGAGATGCGGGGCCAACGTCCTGACTTTC	CASSLELRCGANVLTF	.	TRBV11-3	TRBJ2-6	.
TGTGCCAGCAGCCTAGCGGGGGTCTACGGGGCTAACGTCCTGACTTTC	CASSLAGVYGANVLTF	TRBD2	TRBV7-6	TRBJ2-6	.
TGTGCCAGCAGCTTAGAGGGAAGTCCCGGTACCCAGGATCAGTTCTTC	CASSLEGSPGTQDQFF	.	TRBV7-2	TRBJ2-1	.
TGTGCCAGCAGCTTAAACGCAGGCGCCGACTATGGGTACACCTTC	CASSLNAGADYGYTF	.	TRBV7-3	TRBJ1-2	.
TGTGCCAGCAGCGTTCGGGACAGGGGGGGGGGCGGGGAGCTGTTTTTT	CASSVRDRGGGGELFF	TRBD1	TRBV7-3	TRBJ2-2	.
TGTGCCAGCAGCTTAGAGGTGAGTGGGAATACTGAAGCTTTCTTT	CASSLEVSGNTEAFF	.	TRBV7-2	TRBJ1-1	.
TGCGCCAGCAGCCAAGACCACGGCGGGACAGTCAGTTTCTTC	CASSQDHGGTVSFF	.	TRBV4-1	TRBJ2-7	.
TGTGCCAGCAGCGAGGGGCTAGCGGGATCACCCGAGCACTTT	CASSEGLAGSPEHF	.	TRBV9	TRBJ1-6	.
TGTGCCAGCGGGGTCGGGGGAACTCATACGCAGCAGTATTTT	CASGVGGTHTQQYF	.	TRBV2	TRBJ2-3	.
TGTGCCAGCAGCTCCGGACAGCCGAATTTCTACGAGCAGTACTTC	CASSSGQPNFYEQYF	.	TRBV7-6	TRBJ2-7	.
TGTGCCAGCAACACAGGGGGGATCCATGAGCAGTTCTTC	CASNTGGIHEQFF	TRBD1	TRBV13	TRBJ2-1	once
.	CASSSADTQYFGPLTF	.	TRBV7-9	TRBJ2-6	.
TGTGCCAGCACCCCGGTGGGCTCAACAACTAGTCAAGAGACCCAGTACTTC	CASTPVGSTTSQETQYF	.	TRBV11-2	TRBJ2-5	once
TGTGCCAGCAGCTTAAATGTGACAGACGAGCAGTACTTC	CASSLNVTDEQYF	.	TRBV11-3	TRBJ2-7	.
TGTGCCAGCGGGGACGGGGGGACAGGTGCGCAGGATTTT	CASGDGGTGAQDF	.	TRBV7-3	TRBJ2-3	.
TGTGCCAGCCAGAGGGGCAGGGGGAACCAGCACCAGCATTTC	CASQRGRGNQHQHF	TRBD1	TRBV7-3	TRBJ2-1	.
TGTGCCGCCAGTTTGGCGACTAGCACAGATACGCAGTATTTT	CAASLATSTDTQYF	.	TRBV12-3/TRBV12-4	TRBJ2-3	.
TGTGCCAGCAGCTTATCACGCGGAGGGCAATTTGTAGCTTTCTTT	CASSLSRGGQFVAFF	.	TRBV9	TRBJ1-1	once
TGTGCCAGCAGCTTGGATCTCAGAGACGGTCAGGATGAGCAGTTCTTC	CASSLDLRDGQDEQFF	.	TRBV11-3	TRBJ2-1	few
TGCAGCGTCGTGGACAGCTATGGCTACACCTTC	CSVVDSYGYTF	.	TRBV29-1	TRBJ1-2	.
TGTGCCAGCGTAAAAGGTGCGGAGTGGAAAGAAGCATTCTTT	CASVKGAEWKEAFF	.	TRBV7-3	TRBJ1-1	.
TGTGCCAGCAGCACGGCTTCAGGTCTACGAGCAGTACTTTTT	CASSTASGLRAVLF	.	TRBV7-7	TRBJ2-3	few
TGTGCCAGCAGTGTGCTAGTGCCAGGGAACTACGAGGCTTTCTTC	CASSVLVPGNYEAFF	.	TRBV2	TRBJ1-1	.
TGTGCCACCAGCTTAGCCTCCAGCCACGAGACGCAGTACTTC	CATSLASSHETQYF	.	TRBV7-8	TRBJ2-5	.
TGTGCCATCAGCGTGGGGGGAGGTCGCGCTGCGCAGTATTTT	CAISVGGGRAAQYF	.	TRBV10-3	TRBJ2-3	once
TGTGCCACCAGCAGAGATGCCCGCGATTCACCCCTCCACTTT	CATSRDARDSPLHF	.	TRBV15	TRBJ1-6	few
TGTGCCAGCAGCTTAGCCGCAGGTGCGCTGTTTTTT	CASSLAAGALFF	.	TRBV7-2	TRBJ2-2	.
TGTGCCACCAGCAGCCAAGCGGGCAACCAAGAGACCCAGTACTTC	CATSSQAGNQETQYF	.	TRBV15	TRBJ2-5	.
TGTGCCAGCAGCTACGATGACCAGGCCGGGGCGCTGTATTTT	CASSYDDQAGALYF	.	TRBV7-2	TRBJ2-3	.
TGTGCCAGCAGCCCCGGGACTAGCGGGAGCGTAGGAGGAGAGACCCAGTACTTC	CASSPGTSGSVGGETQYF	TRBD2	TRBV7-2	TRBJ2-5	.
TGTGCCACCAGTGATTTTTCAGGGGCTGGCTACACCTTC	CATSDFSGAGYTF	.	TRBV24-1	TRBJ1-2	.
TGCAGTGCTAGAGACAGCGACAAGGGAGATGGCTACACCTTC	CSARDSDKGDGYTF	.	TRBV20-1	TRBJ1-2	.
TGTGCCAGCAGCCCCAACTGGCACACCGGTAAGCTGTTTTTT	CASSPNWHTGKLFF	.	TRBV7-3	TRBJ2-2	.
TGTGCCAGCAGCTTCGGCGGGGGCTACGGTCAGGATGAGCAGTTCTTC	CASSFGGGYGQDEQFF	.	TRBV11-2	TRBJ2-1	.
TGCAGTGCTAGAGCCCTGGACAGCTACGAGCAGTACTTC	CSARALDSYEQYF	.	TRBV20-1	TRBJ2-7	few
TGCGCCAGCAGTGATCAGACAGGGGGTAATGAAAAACTGTTTTTT	CASSDQTGGNEKLFF	TRBD1	TRBV10-2	TRBJ1-4	few
TGTGCCAGCAGCTTAGCTGTGACAGGGAACAATGAAGCTACCTTC	CASSLAVTGNNEATF	TRBD1	TRBV7-9	TRBJ1-2	.